Below, 14 T cell receptor beta chains from the same sample are listed, as sequenced in a study of T cell responses to AZD1222 COVID-19 vaccine. The table came from immunoSEQ multiplex PCR; TCRdb's copy has only in-frame clones and leaves some out. The sample contains over 100,000 clones, 75% to 90% of which appear only once. The sequencing used peripheral blood, collected on day 0 of AZD1222 vaccination. These receptors all stem from an adult in good health.

This sequence joins TRBV11-2 and TRBJ1-2, with D tentatively TRBD1 (5 bases). Trimming shortened V by 0 bases and J by 5 bases, and 10 bases separated the two germline ends. There are 14 residues in the CDR3. The germline V gene has CDR1 SGHAT and CDR2 FQNNGV. For the CDR3, the DNA is TGTGCCAGCAGCTTAGAGAGGGGCCTGTATGGCTACACCTTC. Its translation is CASSLERGLYGYTF.

The chain couples TRBV2 to TRBJ1-1, with 10 nucleotides matching TRBD1. Germline values: CDR1 SNHLY, CDR2 FYNNEI. Losses at the gene ends were 10 bases for V and 4 bases for J; bases not matched to a gene: 12. The CDR3 sequence is 15 residues long. CDR3 sequence (DNA): TGTGCCAACCGAGAGACAGGGGGCTTGAGCACTGAAGCTTTCTTT. Translation gives CANRETGGLSTEAFF.

The rearrangement uses TRBV11-2 and TRBJ2-7; no firm D call. The CDR3 is 13 residues long. CDR1 SGHAT and CDR2 FQNNGV come from the germline V gene. V was trimmed by 5 bases and J by 2 bases, leaving 10 bases between them. For the CDR3, the DNA is TGTGCCAGCAGCCCTATCGGAACCTACGAGCAGTACTTC. It codes for CASSPIGTYEQYF.

The V and J genes are TRBV6-5 and TRBJ2-3, with TRBD2 matching 10 bases. CDR1 is MNHEY and CDR2 is SVGAGI in the germline V gene. This CDR3 region has 15 residues. V lost 6 bases and J lost 5; bases outside the gene matches: 8. The CDR3 spells CASRGSGRPGDTQYF. DNA for the CDR3: TGTGCCAGCAGGGGTAGCGGGAGGCCGGGAGATACGCAGTATTTT.

The chain joins TRBV7-2 to TRBJ1-1; possibly TRBD1 for D (5 bases). Germline V gene data show CDR1 as SGHTA and CDR2 as FQGNSA. The CDR3 length is 15 residues. The germline V and J ends were trimmed by 1 base and 4 bases, with 13 bases remaining between them. The CDR3 DNA reads TGTGCCAGCAGCTTAGAAGGGTACGGGGGCACTGAAGCTTTCTTT. This encodes CASSLEGYGGTEAFF. Combining the CDR3 with reference TRBV7-2 and TRBJ1-1 gives the whole variable domain GAGVSQSPSNKVTEKGKDVELRCDPISGHTALYWYRQSLGQGLEFLIYFQGNSAPDKSGLPSDRFSAERTGGSVSTLTIQRTQQEDSAVYLCASSLEGYGGTEAFFGQGTRLTVV.

This clone is a singleton in its sample. This chain joins TRBV11-2 and TRBJ1-1; TRBD1 matches 9 bases. The CDR3 extends over 14 amino acids. With V trimmed by 4 bases and J by 7 bases, 7 bases remained unmatched. Per germline, CDR1 SGHAT and CDR2 FQNNGV. This CDR3 reads CASSSGQGKVEAFF. The CDR3 DNA reads as TGTGCCAGCAGCTCAGGACAGGGGAAGGTTGAAGCTTTCTTT.

This clone was counted a single time. The chain carries TRBV19 and TRBJ1-4; D call uncertain. Trimming took 7 bases from V and 7 from J, leaving 10 bases between them. From germline, CDR1 is LNHDA and CDR2 SQIVND (reference sequence). CDR3 size: 12 residues. The chain's CDR3 is CASTAGVEKLFF. In DNA, the CDR3 is TGTGCCAGTACAGCTGGAGTTGAAAAACTGTTTTTT.

This chain uses TRBV7-8 with TRBJ1-1; tentative D call: TRBD1 (6 bases). Germline V lookup: CDR1 SGHVS, CDR2 FQNEAQ. Trimming left V 5 bases short and J 1 base short, with 8 bases between. The CDR3 runs to 13 residues. The DNA for the CDR3 is TGTGCCAGCAGCCAAGGGGGGAACACTGAAGCTTTCTTT. Protein sequence: CASSQGGNTEAFF.

This sequence joins TRBV5-1 and TRBJ2-7, with TRBD1 identical over 7 bases. Trimming at V came to 1 base and at J to 3 bases, leaving 10 bases not matched to a gene. The CDR3 is made up of 16 amino acids. Germline values: CDR1 SGHRS, CDR2 YFSETQ. CDR3 amino acids: CASSLPLGQVNYEQYF. CDR3 DNA: TGCGCCAGCAGCTTGCCGTTAGGACAGGTGAACTACGAGCAGTACTTC.

This clone was observed a handful of times. The V and J genes are TRBV19 and TRBJ2-7; TRBD1 agrees at 7 bases. Per germline, CDR1 LNHDA and CDR2 SQIVND (reference sequence). This CDR3 has 15 residues. With 5 bases clipped from V and 2 bases from J, the junction kept 9 bases outside the gene matches. CDR3 bases: TGTGCCAGTAGTCCGAGACAGGGTCGAACCTACGAGCAGTACTTC. Translation: CASSPRQGRTYEQYF.

A single count supports this clone. CDR3 amino acids: CASSARASGGTGELFF. CDR3 sequence (DNA): TGTGCCAGCAGCGCCCGGGCCAGCGGAGGGACCGGGGAGCTGTTTTTT. The chain joins TRBV7-2 to TRBJ2-2; a weak D match, TRBD2 (6 bases). Germline V gives CDR1 SGHTA, CDR2 FQGNSA. Trimming took 5 bases from V and 5 from J, leaving 18 bases between them. The CDR3 is 16 amino acids.

The J gene is TRBJ2-1, the V gene TRBV19, with D maybe TRBD2 (7 bases). V was shortened by 6 bases and J by 2 bases, with 14 bases between the two germline ends. CDR3 length: 15 amino acids. CDR1 is LNHDA and CDR2 is SQIVND in the germline V gene (reference sequence). In nucleotides, the CDR3 is TGTGCCAGTAGCGGGGGGCTCGCCCCCTACAATGAGCAGTTCTTC. This codes for CASSGGLAPYNEQFF.

On this clone: One junction end does not reproduce the germline sequence, and a read error may be involved. The rearrangement uses TRBV3-1 (or the pseudogene TRBV3-2) and TRBJ2-7; a possible D gene is TRBD2 (5 bases). From germline, CDR1 is LGHDT and CDR2 YNNKEL (reference sequence). The CDR3 spans 17 residues. The CDR3 region has the DNA TGTGCCAGCACCCAAAGTCGAGGGCCCTCAGGCTCCTACGAGCAGTACTTC. This codes for CASTQSRGPSGSYEQYF.

The chain carries TRBV5-1 and TRBJ1-2; possibly TRBD1 for D (5 bases). V lost 0 bases and J 2 bases, leaving 14 bases between the germline ends. The CDR3 contains 16 residues. CDR1 is SGHRS and CDR2 is YFSETQ in the germline V gene. This chain's CDR3 is CASSLAEGRGNYGYTF. CDR3 DNA: TGCGCCAGCAGCTTGGCCGAAGGAAGGGGAAACTATGGCTACACCTTC.